These 2 T cell receptor beta chains originate from one sample sequenced in a study of blood T cells in healthy people across ages. A second about 7 to 11 cycle PCR used barcoded and J-beta primers. TCRdb recomputed calls from the 5' RACE reads with MiXCR, one row per CDR3 protein. The sample holds 1.2 million to 1.5 million distinct CDR3 sequences, roughly 40% seen once. Input material: blood. These receptors all stem from a woman between 18 and 30 years old in good health.

The rearrangement links TRBV6-1 to TRBJ1-2; D might be TRBD1 (5 bases). This CDR3 has 15 amino acids. Germline assignment: CDR1 MNHNS and CDR2 SASEGT. The V end was cut by 7 bases, the J end by 0 bases, with 15 bases between. CDR3 amino acids: CASNLRQLANYGYTF. In DNA, the CDR3 is TGTGCCAGCAACCTAAGACAGTTAGCTAACTATGGCTACACCTTC.

The chain links TRBV2 to TRBJ1-5; 8 bases fit TRBD1. With V trimmed by 4 bases and J by 4 bases, 3 bases remained unmatched. This CDR3 has 14 amino acids. The germline CDR1 and CDR2 sequences are SNHLY and FYNNEI. CDR3 nucleotides: TGTGCCAGCAGTGTTAGGACAGGGAATCAGCCCCAGCATTTT. It encodes CASSVRTGNQPQHF. Together with reference TRBV2 and TRBJ1-5, the CDR3 gives the full variable domain: EPEVTQTPSHQVTQMGQEVILRCVPISNHLYFYWYRQILGQKVEFLVSFYNNEISEKSEIFDDQFSVERPDGSNFTLKIRSTKLEDSAMYFCASSVRTGNQPQHFGDGTRLSIL.